Shown below are 23 T cell receptor beta chains from a single sample sequenced in a study of blood T cell repertoires in COVID-19. Method: immunoSEQ multiplex PCR; TCRdb's copy keeps in-frame clones and lacks some. This sample has about 210,000 clones, with 92% found just once. What was sequenced was peripheral blood. The receptors here all came from a man younger than 45 with acute or convalescent COVID-19.

The gene calls are TRBV11-1 and TRBJ2-4, with TRBD1 as a possible D gene (5 bases). The germline CDR1 and CDR2 sequences are SGHAT and FQDESV (reference sequence). There are 12 residues in the CDR3. Deletions cut 3 bases from V and 12 bases from J, with 12 bases between. The CDR3 DNA reads TGTGCCAGCAGCTTCAATCAGGGAACTCAGTACTTC. This sequence encodes CASSFNQGTQYF.

The rearrangement uses TRBV5-4 and TRBJ2-1; the D gene is possibly TRBD2 (6 bases). CDR3 length equals 16 residues. V lost 0 bases, J lost 2 bases, and 12 bases lay in between. Germline V gene lookup returns CDR1 SGHNT and CDR2 YYREEE (reference sequence). The CDR3 DNA reads TGTGCCAGCAGCTTGGCCAACGGGGGAACCTACAATGAGCAGTTCTTC. Protein: CASSLANGGTYNEQFF. Filled out from reference TRBV5-4 and TRBJ2-1, the complete variable domain reads ETGVTQSPTHLIKTRGQQVTLRCSSQSGHNTVSWYQQALGQGPQFIFQYYREEENGRGNFPPRFSGLQFPNYSSELNVNALELDDSALYLCASSLANGGTYNEQFFGPGTRLTVL.

The chain carries TRBV28 and TRBJ1-1; 10 bases fit TRBD1. With 2 bases clipped from V and 0 bases from J, the junction kept 6 bases outside the gene matches. This CDR3 has 17 amino acids. The germline V gene encodes CDR1 MDHEN and CDR2 SYDVKM. CDR3 region: CASSLRGTGVMNTEAFF. The DNA of the CDR3 is TGTGCCAGCAGTTTAAGGGGGACAGGGGTCATGAACACTGAAGCTTTCTTT.

The chain recombines TRBV4-2 with TRBJ2-7, with D possibly being TRBD1 (5 bases). The V end lost 3 bases, the J end lost 2 bases, and 8 bases lay between the germline ends. The CDR3 consists of 13 residues. From germline, CDR1 is LGHNA and CDR2 YNFKEQ. CDR3 amino acids: CASSQEGAYEQYF. In nucleotides, the CDR3 is TGTGCCAGCAGCCAGGAAGGGGCCTACGAGCAGTACTTC.

The chain is built from TRBV3-1 (or the pseudogene TRBV3-2) and TRBJ2-7; 7 bases match TRBD1. This CDR3 region has 13 residues. Germline CDR1 is LGHDT and CDR2 is YNNKEL (reference sequence). The V gene end was trimmed by 4 bases and the J gene end by 0 bases; junction bases not matched to a gene: 0. The CDR3 protein is CASSRDSSYEQYF. Here the CDR3 DNA reads TGTGCCAGCAGCCGGGACAGCTCCTACGAGCAGTACTTC.

The chain uses TRBV28 and TRBJ1-4; TRBD1 matches at 7 bases. This CDR3 is built from 14 residues. Trimming at V came to 5 bases and at J to 7 bases, leaving 7 bases not matched to a gene. The germline V gene encodes CDR1 MDHEN and CDR2 SYDVKM. For the CDR3, the DNA is TGTGCCAGCAGTCCGACAGGGTTCCGTGAAAAACTGTTTTTT. It encodes CASSPTGFREKLFF.

CDR3 region: CASSKEGPSNTEAFF. CDR3 coding DNA: TGCGCCAGCAGCAAGGAGGGACCCTCGAACACTGAAGCTTTCTTT. The chain combines TRBV5-1 with TRBJ1-1; TRBD1 is a possible D gene (5 bases). Trimming took 4 bases from V and 1 from J, leaving 14 bases between them. CDR3 length: 15 residues. Germline-derived CDR1 and CDR2 are SGHRS and YFSETQ.

The chain is built from TRBV3-1 (or the pseudogene TRBV3-2) and TRBJ1-2; 11 bases line up with TRBD1. The V gene end was trimmed by 3 bases and the J gene end by 8 bases; junction bases not matched to a gene: 2. The CDR3 contains 13 residues. Germline V CDR1 and CDR2: LGHDT, YNNKEL (reference sequence). CDR3 DNA: TGTGCCAGCAGCCACTGGGACAGGGGGGGCTACACCTTC. Its translation is CASSHWDRGGYTF.

The rearrangement links TRBV3-1 (or the pseudogene TRBV3-2) to TRBJ1-2, with D possibly being TRBD1 (5 bases). The germline V gene encodes CDR1 LGHDT and CDR2 YNNKEL (reference sequence). Trimming took 2 bases from V and 8 from J, leaving 18 bases between them. The CDR3 is 15 residues long. The CDR3 loop reads CASSQLYRLTGGYTF. CDR3 coding DNA: TGTGCCAGCAGCCAACTGTACAGGCTGACGGGCGGCTACACCTTC.

This clone was counted at least ten times. This chain connects TRBV28 to TRBJ1-2; a possible D gene is TRBD1 (5 bases). The CDR3 consists of 14 residues. With 5 bases removed from V and 3 bases from J, the gap between germline ends came to 13 bases. CDR1 and CDR2 from the germline V gene are MDHEN and SYDVKM. In DNA, the CDR3 is TGTGCCAGCAGTACCTCGGAGGGGTACTATGGCTACACCTTC. Its translation is CASSTSEGYYGYTF.

The J gene is TRBJ2-5, the V gene TRBV4-1; TRBD1 agrees at 9 bases. The CDR3 extends over 16 amino acids. V shed 1 base, J shed 6 bases, and the junction held 9 bases outside the gene matches. Per germline, CDR1 MGHRA and CDR2 YSYEKL. The CDR3: CASSQGGGQGIKTQYF. The CDR3 DNA is TGCGCCAGCAGCCAAGGAGGGGGACAGGGTATCAAGACCCAGTACTTC.

The chain joins TRBV6-6 to TRBJ2-3; 10 bases are a match to TRBD2. The CDR3 sequence is 14 residues long. Looked up from germline, CDR1 is MNHNY and CDR2 is SVGAGI (reference sequence). V trimming: 6 bases; J trimming: 6 bases; junction bases outside the gene matches: 6. The CDR3: CASRPLAGVDTQYF. In nucleotides, the CDR3 is TGTGCCAGCAGACCCCTAGCGGGAGTTGATACGCAGTATTTT.

V is TRBV9 and J is TRBJ2-5; 8 bases map to TRBD2. J gave up 1 base and V 2 bases, and 4 bases lay outside the gene matches. The CDR3 extends over 15 amino acids. Germline values: CDR1 SGDLS, CDR2 YYNGEE. For the CDR3, the DNA is TGTGCCAGCAGCGTGGAGCGGGGGCCCCAAGAGACCCAGTACTTC. It specifies CASSVERGPQETQYF.

This rearrangement joins TRBV18 to TRBJ2-7, with no clear D. The V gene's germline CDR1 is KGHSH and CDR2 LQKENI. V gave up 4 bases and J gave up 5 bases, with 18 bases separating them. The CDR3 covers 15 residues. The CDR3 coding sequence is TGTGCCAGCTCACGACCCGGGTCCAAGGCCGACGAGCAGTACTTC. It yields the protein CASSRPGSKADEQYF.

V and J are TRBV9 and TRBJ1-2; TRBD1 matches 9 bases. The J segment lost 8 bases and the V segment lost 3 bases, leaving 11 bases of the junction unmatched. The V gene's germline CDR1 is SGDLS and CDR2 YYNGEE. The CDR3 contains 15 residues. CDR3 sequence: CASSATPGQGGGYTF. The CDR3 DNA follows: TGTGCCAGCAGCGCAACTCCGGGACAGGGTGGGGGCTACACCTTC. The full variable domain, completed using reference TRBV9 and TRBJ1-2, is DSGVTQTPKHLITATGQRVTLRCSPRSGDLSVYWYQQSLDQGLQFLIQYYNGEERAKGNILERFSAQQFPDLHSELNLSSLELGDSALYFCASSATPGQGGGYTFGSGTRLTVV.

The CDR3 protein is CASSLSGIGNEQFF. CDR3 DNA sequence: TGTGCCAGCAGCTTGTCGGGAATCGGGAATGAGCAGTTCTTC. The V gene is TRBV7-2, the J gene TRBJ2-1, with a weak D call TRBD2 (5 bases). CDR3 length equals 14 residues. Germline V gene lookup returns CDR1 SGHTA and CDR2 FQGNSA. Trimming left V 3 bases short and J 7 bases short, with 13 bases between.

In this sample, this clone turned up a few times. The J gene is TRBJ1-1, the V gene TRBV2, with D hard to call. Germline CDR1 and CDR2: SNHLY and FYNNEI. V lost 8 bases and J lost 0, with 4 bases in between. The length of the CDR3 is 11 residues. The CDR3 DNA reads TGTGCCAGCCTAATGAACACTGAAGCTTTCTTT. Translated, it gives CASLMNTEAFF.

The J gene is TRBJ2-1, the V gene TRBV7-9; 7 nucleotides line up with TRBD2. The germline gives CDR1 SEHNR, CDR2 FQNEAQ (reference sequence). V gave up 6 bases and J gave up 1 base; unmatched junction bases: 12. The CDR3 totals 17 residues. CDR3 loop: CASRQYGGSDSYNEQFF. CDR3 DNA: TGTGCCAGCAGACAGTACGGCGGGAGTGATTCCTACAATGAGCAGTTCTTC.

The gene calls are TRBV27 and TRBJ2-1; 11 nucleotides agree with TRBD2. Germline V gene lookup returns CDR1 MNHEY and CDR2 SMNVEV (reference sequence). J was trimmed by 6 bases and V by 6 bases; bases with no gene match: 10. There are 16 residues in the CDR3. The chain's CDR3 is CASRIYSGGEINEQFF. The CDR3 region has the DNA TGTGCCAGCAGGATATATAGCGGGGGGGAAATCAATGAGCAGTTCTTC.

The genes are TRBV11-2 and TRBJ1-1; D not certain. The V gene's germline CDR1 is SGHAT and CDR2 FQNNGV. The CDR3 consists of 14 residues. V shed 5 bases and J shed 2 bases, with 12 bases lying between them. For the CDR3, the DNA is TGTGCCAGCAGCCCTTCCCAAAGCAACACTGAAGCTTTCTTT. It encodes CASSPSQSNTEAFF.

This chain links TRBV5-1 with TRBJ2-3; 8 positions agree with TRBD2. Trimming cost V 9 bases and J 7 bases; bases outside gene matches: 13. CDR1 is SGHRS and CDR2 is YFSETQ in the germline V gene. This CDR3 has 14 amino acids. CDR3 sequence (DNA): TGCGCCACGACCACTAGCGGACGGGGGAATACGCAGTATTTT. As protein: CATTTSGRGNTQYF.

The V and J genes are TRBV28 and TRBJ1-2; 9 nucleotides agree with TRBD1. CDR1 and CDR2 from the germline V gene are MDHEN and SYDVKM. The J segment lost 6 bases and the V segment lost 3 bases, leaving 8 bases of the junction unmatched. The CDR3 covers 15 residues. The CDR3 protein is CASSFRDRVLHGYTF. The CDR3 nucleotides are TGTGCCAGCAGTTTCCGGGACAGGGTACTTCATGGCTACACCTTC.

The rearrangement joins TRBV7-8 to TRBJ2-2; D uncertain. CDR1 is SGHVS, CDR2 FQNEAQ, per germline. This CDR3 spans 14 amino acids. The ends were cut back, 4 bases at V and 6 bases at J, with 12 bases in the middle. The CDR3 nucleotides read TGTGCCAGCAGCTACTATTCTGGAGCCGGGGAGCTGTTTTTT. Its protein is CASSYYSGAGELFF.